Listed here is a single T cell receptor (beta chain). V shed 4 bases and J shed 0 bases, with 14 bases lying between them. CDR3 length: 15 residues. Per germline, CDR1 DFQATT and CDR2 SNEGSKA (reference sequence). Then a second PCR, running about 6 to 12 cycles, was carried out with a sample-barcoded 5' primer and a J-beta primer mix. The template-switch adaptor was a 5' adaptor with 12 random nucleotides. It tagged each cDNA molecule. Sequencing of every sample gave 2.5 million or more CDR3-containing paired-end reads. TCRdb re-called the 5' RACE reads through MiXCR, storing one row per CDR3 protein. The repertoire holds approximately 800,000 distinct CDR3 sequences, with more than 50% as singletons. Each sample provided at least 5 micrograms of extracted total RNA. This entry comes from a study of blood T cells in healthy people across ages. Study details: Roughly one uniquely barcoded beta molecule per two T cells was captured.

Specimen: blood. The sequence was obtained from a man aged 35 to 55 in good health. V and J are TRBV20-1 and TRBJ2-3; D is ambiguous. The CDR3 coding sequence is TGCAGTGCTAAGACTCGCGTTTCTAGCACAGATACGCAGTATTTT. Translation gives CSAKTRVSSTDTQYF.